This is a list of T cell receptor beta chains from one sample in a study of T cell repertoires in cytomegalovirus infection. TCRdb redid the calling of the reads with MiXCR, one entry per CDR3 protein. The sample includes approximately 490,000 distinct CDR3 sequences, approximately 11% of them seen just once. The specimen sequenced was PBMCs. These receptors were collected from a human donor in good health (CMV status not recorded). Some clones in this sample may be carry-over from other donors' samples. Each CDR3 is given with its conserved first and last residue. D genes are given only for firm matches. Part of the rows lack a size; the others show once, few, many or a class for expanded clones.

size: few
D: NA
V: TRBV20-1
J: TRBJ1-2
CDR3: CSARVELGDGYTF
DNA: TGCAGTGCTAGAGTAGAGTTAGGTGATGGCTACACCTTC

size: many
D: NA
V: TRBV2
J: TRBJ2-1
CDR3: CASRRDINNEQFF
DNA: TGTGCCAGCAGACGGGACATCAACAATGAGCAGTTCTTC

size: few
D: NA
V: TRBV2
J: TRBJ1-1
CDR3: CASSEAGDRLNTEAFF
DNA: TGTGCCAGCAGTGAAGCGGGGGACCGCCTGAACACTGAAGCTTTCTTT

size: many
D: NA
V: TRBV7-8
J: TRBJ1-6
CDR3: CASRWGRGRNSPLHF
DNA: TGTGCCAGCAGGTGGGGACGGGGAAGAAATTCACCCCTCCACTTT

size: NA
D: TRBD1
V: TRBV29-1
J: TRBJ2-5
CDR3: CSVEGGQDQESQYF
DNA: TGCAGCGTTGAAGGCGGACAGGACCAAGAGTCCCAGTACTTC

size: few
D: NA
V: TRBV10-3
J: TRBJ1-2
CDR3: CAISSGETGYTF
DNA: TGTGCCATCAGTTCGGGGGAAACTGGCTACACCTTC

size: few
D: NA
V: TRBV7-2
J: TRBJ2-5
CDR3: CASSFQAPETQYF
DNA: TGTGCCAGCAGCTTCCAAGCCCCAGAGACCCAGTACTTC

size: few
D: TRBD2
V: TRBV20-1
J: TRBJ2-2
CDR3: CSAQGLAGATGELFF
DNA: TGCAGTGCCCAAGGACTAGCGGGAGCCACCGGGGAGCTGTTTTTT

size: NA
D: NA
V: TRBV29-1
J: TRBJ2-7
CDR3: CSVRDGYYEQYF
DNA: TGCAGCGTTCGTGACGGGTACTACGAGCAGTACTTC

size: many
D: TRBD1
V: TRBV28
J: TRBJ1-2
CDR3: CAITQGAISGYTF
DNA: TGTGCCATCACACAGGGGGCCATAAGCGGCTACACCTTC

size: many
D: TRBD2
V: TRBV7-6
J: TRBJ2-7
CDR3: CASSLEAGADEQYF
DNA: TGTGCCAGCAGCTTAGAGGCGGGAGCGGACGAGCAGTACTTC

size: NA
D: TRBD1
V: TRBV2
J: TRBJ2-7
CDR3: CATQGQTYEQYF
DNA: TGTGCCACTCAGGGACAGACCTACGAGCAGTACTTC

size: many
D: NA
V: TRBV7-8
J: TRBJ1-4
CDR3: CASSLAGRVATNEKLFF
DNA: TGTGCCAGCAGCTTAGCCGGGAGAGTTGCAACTAATGAAAAACTGTTTTTT

size: many
D: NA
V: TRBV7-2
J: TRBJ1-5
CDR3: CASSLVLGEDQPQHF
DNA: TGTGCCAGCAGCTTAGTGCTGGGGGAGGATCAGCCCCAGCATTTT

size: NA
D: TRBD2
V: TRBV20-1
J: TRBJ2-7
CDR3: CSAPQTGLAASYEQYF
DNA: TGCAGTGCTCCTCAAACGGGACTAGCGGCCTCCTACGAGCAGTACTTC

size: many
D: NA
V: TRBV2
J: TRBJ2-5
CDR3: CASSELVAGQETQYF
DNA: TGTGCCAGCAGTGAACTCGTGGCAGGCCAAGAGACCCAGTACTTC

size: few
D: NA
V: TRBV15
J: TRBJ1-2
CDR3: CATTQGGARYGYTF
DNA: TGTGCCACCACCCAAGGGGGGGCGCGGTATGGCTACACCTTC

size: many
D: NA
V: TRBV5-5
J: TRBJ2-1
CDR3: CASSSGGVYNEQFF
DNA: TGTGCCAGCAGCTCCGGAGGGGTTTACAATGAGCAGTTCTTC

size: many
D: TRBD1
V: TRBV19
J: TRBJ2-2
CDR3: CASSIQGQPTGELFF
DNA: TGTGCCAGTAGTATCCAGGGACAGCCTACCGGGGAGCTGTTTTTT

size: many
D: NA
V: TRBV2
J: TRBJ1-2
CDR3: CASSEDPDRQPNYGYTF
DNA: TGTGCCAGCAGTGAAGACCCTGACCGACAGCCCAACTATGGCTACACCTTC

size: NA
D: NA
V: TRBV27
J: TRBJ2-7
CDR3: CASSLTRGQSSYEQYF
DNA: TGTGCCAGCAGTTTAACAAGGGGTCAGAGCTCCTACGAGCAGTACTTC

size: many
D: NA
V: TRBV12-5
J: TRBJ1-1
CDR3: CASRVQGSEAFF
DNA: TGTGCTAGTCGGGTACAGGGCTCTGAAGCTTTCTTT

size: NA
D: TRBD2
V: TRBV2
J: TRBJ2-1
CDR3: CASWGTSGYNEQFF
DNA: TGTGCCAGCTGGGGGACTAGCGGTTACAATGAGCAGTTCTTC

size: few
D: NA
V: TRBV28
J: TRBJ1-1
CDR3: CASSLGWGPTEAFF
DNA: TGTGCCAGCAGTTTAGGGTGGGGACCAACTGAAGCTTTCTTT

size: many
D: TRBD1
V: TRBV12-3/TRBV12-4
J: TRBJ1-1
CDR3: CASSPTGELGMNTEAFF
DNA: TGTGCCAGCAGTCCTACAGGGGAATTAGGCATGAACACTGAAGCTTTCTTT

size: many
D: TRBD1
V: TRBV7-8
J: TRBJ2-5
CDR3: CASSTSGTGETQYF
DNA: TGTGCCAGCAGCACGTCCGGGACAGGGGAAACACAGTACTTC

size: many
D: NA
V: TRBV5-4
J: TRBJ1-2
CDR3: CASSLIGQKAYGYTF
DNA: TGTGCCAGCAGCTTAATCGGACAGAAGGCCTATGGCTACACCTTC

size: NA
D: TRBD1
V: TRBV29-1
J: TRBJ2-5
CDR3: CSVALLGTVQETQYF
DNA: TGCAGCGTTGCACTCCTCGGGACAGTGCAGGAGACCCAGTACTTC

size: many
D: NA
V: TRBV7-9
J: TRBJ2-1
CDR3: CASSHGPTNEQFF
DNA: TGTGCCAGCAGCCACGGGCCTACGAATGAGCAGTTCTTC

size: many
D: TRBD2
V: TRBV7-2
J: TRBJ2-7
CDR3: CASSTFSGGLGEQYF
DNA: TGTGCCAGCAGTACCTTCAGCGGGGGGCTCGGCGAGCAGTACTTC

size: NA
D: NA
V: TRBV20-1
J: TRBJ1-2
CDR3: CSARGGRNRHGYTF
DNA: TGCAGTGCTAGGGGAGGCCGGAATAGACATGGCTACACCTTC

size: many
D: NA
V: TRBV7-9
J: TRBJ2-3
CDR3: CASSLGQGENTQYF
DNA: TGTGCCAGCAGCTTAGGGCAGGGTGAAAATACGCAGTATTTT

size: many
D: TRBD1
V: TRBV7-2
J: TRBJ1-4
CDR3: CASSLGGTGYNEKLFF
DNA: TGTGCCAGCAGCTTAGGGGGGACAGGGTATAATGAAAAACTGTTTTTT

size: many
D: NA
V: TRBV6-5
J: TRBJ1-2
CDR3: CASSYSEGYGYTF
DNA: TGTGCCAGCAGTTACTCGGAGGGGTACGGCTACACCTTC

size: NA
D: TRBD2
V: TRBV20-1
J: TRBJ2-3
CDR3: CSAGGSGVSIDTQYF
DNA: TGCAGTGCTGGTGGTAGCGGGGTTAGCATAGATACGCAGTATTTT

size: few
D: NA
V: TRBV5-1
J: TRBJ2-1
CDR3: CASSGTSTLDEQFF
DNA: TGCGCCAGCAGTGGCACTAGTACTTTGGATGAGCAGTTCTTC

size: many
D: NA
V: TRBV28
J: TRBJ2-7
CDR3: CASSLTVTNYEQYF
DNA: TGTGCCAGCAGTCTGACAGTGACCAACTACGAGCAGTACTTC

size: NA
D: NA
V: TRBV3-1
J: TRBJ2-3
CDR3: CASSQDSTGNTQYF
DNA: TGTGCCAGCAGCCAAGATTCAACAGGCAATACGCAGTATTTT

size: few
D: NA
V: TRBV20-1
J: TRBJ1-5
CDR3: CSARSTPPQPQHF
DNA: TGCAGTGCTAGAAGCACACCGCCTCAGCCCCAGCATTTT

size: many
D: NA
V: TRBV7-9
J: TRBJ1-1
CDR3: CASSRSRQEAFF
DNA: TGTGCCAGCAGCCGCTCGAGACAGGAAGCTTTCTTT

size: many
D: TRBD2
V: TRBV6-5
J: TRBJ2-2
CDR3: CASSIVFMTSGTGELFF
DNA: TGTGCCAGCAGCATCGTCTTTATGACTAGCGGGACCGGGGAGCTGTTTTTT

size: many
D: NA
V: TRBV5-1
J: TRBJ2-3
CDR3: CASSSDRVTDTQYF
DNA: TGCGCCAGCAGCTCGGACCGAGTCACAGATACGCAGTATTTT

size: NA
D: NA
V: TRBV29-1
J: TRBJ1-1
CDR3: CSSGPGYEVEAFF
DNA: TGCAGCTCGGGCCCAGGGTACGAAGTAGAAGCTTTCTTT

size: many
D: TRBD2
V: TRBV12-3/TRBV12-4
J: TRBJ2-3
CDR3: CASSATSGGTDTQYF
DNA: TGTGCCAGCAGTGCGACTAGCGGGGGCACAGATACGCAGTATTTT

size: many
D: NA
V: TRBV6-1
J: TRBJ2-6
CDR3: CASSWTPTDSGANVLTF
DNA: TGTGCCAGCAGCTGGACCCCTACCGACTCTGGGGCCAACGTCCTGACTTTC

size: many
D: TRBD1
V: TRBV5-6
J: TRBJ1-2
CDR3: CASSAGQGHGYTF
DNA: TGTGCCAGCAGCGCCGGACAGGGCCATGGCTACACCTTC

size: few
D: TRBD1
V: TRBV30
J: TRBJ2-3
CDR3: CALEQGAGTDTQYF
DNA: TGTGCCCTAGAACAGGGGGCGGGCACAGATACGCAGTATTTT

size: few
D: TRBD2
V: TRBV2
J: TRBJ2-1
CDR3: CASSRLAGSLGRNEQFF
DNA: TGTGCCAGCAGTCGACTAGCGGGAAGTTTAGGGCGCAATGAGCAGTTCTTC

size: many
D: NA
V: TRBV6-5
J: TRBJ1-4
CDR3: CASSYSGSRNEKLFF
DNA: TGTGCCAGCAGTTACTCCGGGAGCAGAAATGAAAAACTGTTTTTT

size: few
D: NA
V: TRBV10-3
J: TRBJ1-5
CDR3: CAISERGLIRSSLSNQPQHF
DNA: TGTGCCATCAGTGAGCGGGGACTCATACGGTCTAGCTTGTCGAATCAGCCCCAGCATTTT

size: NA
D: NA
V: TRBV29-1
J: TRBJ1-1
CDR3: CSVERSAETGTEAFF
DNA: TGCAGCGTTGAAAGGTCGGCCGAGACGGGCACTGAAGCTTTCTTT

size: many
D: NA
V: TRBV7-9
J: TRBJ1-5
CDR3: CASSSSGEHSNQPQHF
DNA: TGTGCCAGCAGCTCGTCGGGGGAACATAGCAATCAGCCCCAGCATTTT